This T cell receptor (beta chain) was found in a study of blood T cell repertoires in COVID-19. Study background: Samples of COVID-19 (acute and convalescent) were obtained from the United States, Italy and Spain. Sources were T cells, B-cell-depleted T cells, or PBMCs; the material itself was cDNA or gDNA.

Per the original data handling: Nucleated cell number was recorded as an estimate derived from reference gene primer amplification. Assay used: immunoSEQ multiplex PCR; TCRdb lists only in-frame clones, some missing. That table supplies the V and J calls and clone size; D and trimming were determined from the DNA. The table has roughly 100,000 clones, about four fifths seen once; the top ten hold roughly 4.1%. The CDR3 is 18 residues long. Germline trimming cut 4 bases from V and 0 bases from J; bases unmatched to any gene: 7. The germline gives CDR1 MNHEY, CDR2 SVGEGT. The J gene is TRBJ2-6, the V gene TRBV6-2 or TRBV6-3; 9 bases align to TRBD1. This TCR was recovered from a human donor in a cohort sampled during active COVID-19. The specimen sequenced was peripheral blood. The DNA of the CDR3 is TGTGCCAGCAGTTCCGGACAGGGGCCCTTCTCTGGGGCCAACGTCCTGACTTTC. Amino acids: CASSSGQGPFSGANVLTF.